Listed below are T cell receptor beta chains from one sample, sequenced in a study of blood T cell repertoires in COVID-19. The data were produced by immunoSEQ multiplex PCR, yet TCRdb's version contains in-frame clones alone and is incomplete. The data show about 320,000 clones, with roughly 90% seen just once and approximately 2.5% held by the top ten. The sample consisted of PBMCs or T cells enriched from blood (not recorded which). The source is a man between 60 and 75 years old who had recovered from COVID-19. Both conserved end residues are part of each CDR3. Each record gives: CDR3 length, clone size, V gene, CDR3 protein. Clone size is shown for a subset of rows, as once, few, many or a class of expanded clone.

17	.	TRBV3-1/TRBV3-2	CASSPDRGVSGANVLTF
13	few	TRBV29-1	CSVTSRRNTEAFF
15	.	TRBV4-2	CASSHPTGSNYEQYF
13	.	TRBV21-1	CASSKLGRGAQYF
14	.	TRBV9	CASKGGAGSDTQYF
13	.	TRBV15	CATSREVAGGLVF
15	.	TRBV7-9	CASSQQGVAGNTIYF
14	.	TRBV10-3	CAISERQGSYGYTF
13	.	TRBV27	CASTLPGSDEQYF
14	.	TRBV6-5	CASTSAGGLHEQYF
12	.	TRBV2	CASSATGDGYTF
15	once	TRBV29-1	CSVANPQGVTAEAFF
14	once	TRBV11-2	CASSLHRENSPLHF
16	.	TRBV11-3	CASSLGASGGNQPQHF
14	.	TRBV20-1	CSASETGRFYGYTF
16	.	TRBV5-1	CASSLSPGGSNQPQHF
15	.	TRBV19	CASSLGDTGPYEQYF
13	few	TRBV4-2	CASSQTPGRPQHF
12	.	TRBV28	CASSLKAGEAFF
18	few	TRBV4-1	CASSQLPRTNYDNQPQHF
15	once	TRBV6-5	CASSYGREYKNIQYF
17	.	TRBV30	CAWSGRGRGSPNSPLHF
14	.	TRBV5-6	CASRGTEHHNEQFF
16	.	TRBV3-1/TRBV3-2	CASSQELVLGAYGYTF
12	.	TRBV5-6	CASSRTGSPQHF
15	once	TRBV7-2	CASSLWQGSNQPQHF
13	.	TRBV18	CASSAGQSYEQYF
14	once	TRBV5-6	CASNPRGYGNTIYF
13	.	TRBV9	CASSALQAGEAFF
15	.	TRBV30	CAWSVLSSGAYEQYF
17	.	TRBV7-9	CASSSSASSGNTDTQYF
14	.	TRBV18	CASSPAGFNEKLFF
15	few	TRBV5-1	CASSRGSGILYEQYF
13	.	TRBV6-4	CASSDPFVDTQYF
18	few	TRBV27	CASSYGTSGVASYNEQFF
13	.	TRBV7-2	CASSPPRNTEAFF
12	.	TRBV3-1/TRBV3-2	CASSQGAGTAFF
14	few	TRBV3-1/TRBV3-2	CASSHTGTGNGYTF
14	.	TRBV27	CASSFSTSGYEQYF